The TCR beta chain described here comes from a study of T cell responses to AZD1222 COVID-19 vaccine. The overall study: Investigators merged groups given second doses at roughly 4 or roughly 12 weeks.

Here immunoSEQ multiplex PCR was the method, and the copy in TCRdb shows in-frame clones only, minus some. The table includes 100,000 to 150,000 clones, about 87% detected once. Germline loops: CDR1 SGHDT, CDR2 YYEEEE. The CDR3 has 15 residues. The junction had 2 bases not matched to a gene; V was cut back by 3 bases and J by 1 base. This sequence joins TRBV5-6 and TRBJ1-1; 11 positions match TRBD1. This sequence was found in an adult in good health. The specimen was peripheral blood, collected on day 0 of AZD1222 vaccination. As DNA, the CDR3 is TGTGCCAGCAGCTCCGGGACAGGGGGGAACACTGAAGCTTTCTTT. Translation: CASSSGTGGNTEAFF.